The 3 T cell receptor beta chains below all came from one sample that was sequenced in a study of blood T cell repertoires in COVID-19. Method: immunoSEQ multiplex PCR; TCRdb's copy keeps in-frame clones and lacks some. The sample lists about 42,000 clones; 86% were seen once. Material for sequencing was peripheral blood. The receptor source for this set is a man in his 70s with acute or convalescent COVID-19.

The chain recombines TRBV19 with TRBJ2-5; D is possibly TRBD1 (5 bases). The CDR3 has 13 amino acids. V was shortened by 3 bases and J by 4 bases, with 9 bases between the two germline ends. The germline gives CDR1 LNHDA, CDR2 SQIVND (reference sequence). The CDR3 DNA follows: TGTGCCAGTAGTATCTCAGGGCCAGAGACCCAGTACTTC. As protein: CASSISGPETQYF.

The chain combines TRBV3-1 (or the pseudogene TRBV3-2) with TRBJ1-1; 7 nucleotides align to TRBD1. The CDR3 runs to 13 residues. Per the germline V gene, CDR1 is LGHDT and CDR2 is YNNKEL (reference sequence). V dropped 6 bases and J dropped 1; count of bases not matched to a gene: 2. For the CDR3, the DNA is TGTGCCAGCAGTAACAGGGGGAACACTGAAGCTTTCTTT. Its translation: CASSNRGNTEAFF.

In this sample, this clone turned up a few times. CDR3 bases: TGTGCCACCGGAAGACAGGGCGATCAGCCCCAGCATTTT. Its translation: CATGRQGDQPQHF. J is TRBJ1-5 and V is TRBV6-5; 7 bases line up with TRBD1. Germline V gene data show CDR1 as MNHEY and CDR2 as SVGAGI. The CDR3 sequence is 13 residues long. V lost 10 bases to trimming and J lost 5 bases; unmatched junction nucleotides: 8.